Listed here are 9 T cell receptor beta chains from one sample, sequenced in a study of cytomegalovirus exposure and HLA in healthy donors. 60 Vbeta and 13 Jbeta primers were used in PCR. Here immunoSEQ multiplex PCR was the method, and the copy in TCRdb shows in-frame clones only, minus some. Of over 150,000 clones listed, 55% to 80% were seen once; the top ten hold 3.5% to 5%. The sample was PBMCs. These receptors came from a woman between 18 and 29 years old in good health and CMV-seropositive.

This clone appeared a single time. The CDR3 DNA follows: TGTGCCAGCAGTTTCTCGGAGGGTTGGGCTGAAGCTTTCTTT. Translation: CASSFSEGWAEAFF. The chain has TRBV28 and TRBJ1-1; D gene unclear. From germline, CDR1 is MDHEN and CDR2 SYDVKM. The CDR3 has 14 amino acids. Trimming left V 3 bases short and J 6 bases short, with 14 bases between.

The CDR3 DNA sequence: TGCAGTGCTAGAGATCGGACAGAAGCTTTCTTT. This gives the protein CSARDRTEAFF. The chain couples TRBV20-1 to TRBJ1-1; possibly TRBD1 for D (5 bases). Germline V lookup: CDR1 DFQATT, CDR2 SNEGSKA (reference sequence). The CDR3 spans 11 residues. The germline V and J ends were trimmed by 0 bases and 8 bases, with 7 bases remaining between them.

This sequence joins TRBV6-1 and TRBJ1-1, with D uncertain. The CDR3 contains 12 residues. The germline V gene has CDR1 MNHNS and CDR2 SASEGT. The V end lost 7 bases, the J end lost 5 bases, and 11 bases lay between the germline ends. The CDR3 bases are TGTGCCAGCACACCCGATCAGACTGAAGCTTTCTTT. Protein: CASTPDQTEAFF.

This chain links TRBV6-1 with TRBJ1-1, with TRBD1 as a possible D gene (5 bases). This CDR3 has 13 amino acids. CDR1 is MNHNS, CDR2 SASEGT, per germline. Trimming removed 4 bases at V and 4 bases at J, with 10 bases between. This CDR3 is CASSVDRSTEAFF. The CDR3 coding sequence is TGTGCCAGCAGTGTCGACAGAAGCACTGAAGCTTTCTTT.

The chain employs TRBV19 and TRBJ2-5; 9 bases map to TRBD1. Germline values: CDR1 LNHDA, CDR2 SQIVND (reference sequence). The CDR3 spans 15 residues. The trim removed 7 bases at V and 6 bases at J, leaving 12 bases unmatched. The CDR3 loop is CASKITGTGKQTQYF. CDR3 sequence (DNA): TGTGCCAGTAAAATCACAGGGACAGGGAAACAGACCCAGTACTTC.

J is TRBJ2-7 and V is TRBV27, with 9 bases matching TRBD1. The V gene's germline CDR1 is MNHEY and CDR2 SMNVEV (reference sequence). Trimming took 8 bases from V and 6 from J; bases not matched to a gene: 14. There are 15 residues in the CDR3. The CDR3, as DNA: TGTGCCAGCGGGTCCTGGGACAGGGATCCTTTCGAGCAGTACTTC. Protein sequence: CASGSWDRDPFEQYF.

V and J are TRBV7-9 and TRBJ2-7, with 12 bases aligning to TRBD1. This CDR3 region has 14 residues. The junction had 2 bases not matched to a gene; V was cut back by 2 bases and J by 6 bases. Germline values: CDR1 SEHNR, CDR2 FQNEAQ (reference sequence). CDR3 bases: TGTGCCAGCAGCTTATGGGGACAGGGGGCCGAGCAGTACTTC. Amino acid sequence: CASSLWGQGAEQYF.

In its sample, this clone was seen a few times. The chain is built from TRBV18 and TRBJ2-1; no clear D. The length of the CDR3 is 14 residues. Germline CDR1 is KGHSH and CDR2 is LQKENI. V lost 0 bases and J 5 bases, leaving 8 bases between the germline ends. The CDR3 loop is CASSPPNSNNEQFF. CDR3 bases: TGTGCCAGCTCACCACCGAACAGTAACAATGAGCAGTTCTTC.

The V gene is TRBV5-1, the J gene TRBJ2-4; tentative D call: TRBD1 (6 bases). The CDR3 spans 16 residues. Trimming shortened V by 2 bases and J by 2 bases, and 14 bases separated the two germline ends. Germline lookup yields CDR1 SGHRS and CDR2 YFSETQ. The CDR3 DNA is TGCGCCAGCAGCTTTACAGGGAGTAGAACCAAAAACATTCAGTACTTC. Translation gives CASSFTGSRTKNIQYF.